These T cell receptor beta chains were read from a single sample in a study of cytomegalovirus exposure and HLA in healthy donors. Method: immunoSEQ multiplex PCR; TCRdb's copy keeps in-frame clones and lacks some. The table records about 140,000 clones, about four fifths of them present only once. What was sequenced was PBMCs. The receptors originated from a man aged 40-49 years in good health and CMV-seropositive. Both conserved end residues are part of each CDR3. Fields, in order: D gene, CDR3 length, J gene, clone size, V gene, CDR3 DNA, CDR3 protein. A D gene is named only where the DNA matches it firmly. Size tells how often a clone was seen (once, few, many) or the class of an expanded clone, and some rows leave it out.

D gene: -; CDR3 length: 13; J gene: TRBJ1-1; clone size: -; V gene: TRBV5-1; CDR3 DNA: TGCGCCAGCAGCAGGACAGAGAACACTGAAGCTTTCTTT; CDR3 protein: CASSRTENTEAFF
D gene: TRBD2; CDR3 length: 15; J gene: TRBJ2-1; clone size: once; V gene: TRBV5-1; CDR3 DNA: TGCGCCAGCAGCTCGATAGCGGGCGGGCAAAATGAGCAGTTCTTC; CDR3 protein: CASSSIAGGQNEQFF
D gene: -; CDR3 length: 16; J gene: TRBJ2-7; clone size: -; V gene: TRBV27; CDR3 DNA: TGTGCCAGCAGTTTAAAAGCGGGGACAGGTCCCCACGAGCAGTACTTC; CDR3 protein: CASSLKAGTGPHEQYF
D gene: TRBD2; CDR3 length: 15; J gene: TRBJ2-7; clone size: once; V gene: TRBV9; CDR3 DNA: TGTGCCAGCAGCCGGGACGGGGGGGTTCGGTACGAGCAGTACTTC; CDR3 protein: CASSRDGGVRYEQYF
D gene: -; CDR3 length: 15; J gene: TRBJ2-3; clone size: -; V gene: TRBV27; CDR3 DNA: TGTGCCAGCAGTTTGTGGAGTTATGGCACAGATACGCAGTATTTT; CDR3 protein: CASSLWSYGTDTQYF
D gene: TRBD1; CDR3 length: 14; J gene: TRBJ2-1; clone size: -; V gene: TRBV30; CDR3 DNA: TGTGCCTGGAGTACCCGGACAGGCTACAATGAGCAGTTCTTC; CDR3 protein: CAWSTRTGYNEQFF
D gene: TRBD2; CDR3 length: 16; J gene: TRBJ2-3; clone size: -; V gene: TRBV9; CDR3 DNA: TGTGCCAGCAGCGTCTGGGGTAGCGGGGGCACAGATACGCAGTATTTT; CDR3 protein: CASSVWGSGGTDTQYF
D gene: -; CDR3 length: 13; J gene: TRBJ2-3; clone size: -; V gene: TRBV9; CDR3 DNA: TGTGCCAGCAGCCCCCTCCGCACAGATACGCAGTATTTT; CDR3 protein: CASSPLRTDTQYF
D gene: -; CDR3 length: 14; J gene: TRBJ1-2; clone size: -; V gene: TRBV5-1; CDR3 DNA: TGCGCCAGCAGCCGGGACACACCTGGCTATGGCTACACCTTC; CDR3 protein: CASSRDTPGYGYTF
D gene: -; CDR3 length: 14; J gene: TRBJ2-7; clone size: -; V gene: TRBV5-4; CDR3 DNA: TGTGCCAGCAGCTCTCCCGACGCGGGACGAGGGCAGTACTTC; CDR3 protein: CASSSPDAGRGQYF
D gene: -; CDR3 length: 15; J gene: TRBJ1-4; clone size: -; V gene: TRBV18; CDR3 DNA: TGTGCCAGCTCACCAAGAGTAGCAACTAATGAAAAACTGTTTTTT; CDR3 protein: CASSPRVATNEKLFF
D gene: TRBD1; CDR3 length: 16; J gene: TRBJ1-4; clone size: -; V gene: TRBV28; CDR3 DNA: TGTGCCAGCAGTTCACCCGACAGGGCTCACTGGGAAAAACTGTTTTTT; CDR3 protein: CASSSPDRAHWEKLFF
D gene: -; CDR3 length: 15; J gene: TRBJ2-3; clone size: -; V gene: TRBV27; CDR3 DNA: TGTGCCAGCAGTATCGGGGGAAGAGGCGCAGATACGCAGTATTTT; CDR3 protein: CASSIGGRGADTQYF
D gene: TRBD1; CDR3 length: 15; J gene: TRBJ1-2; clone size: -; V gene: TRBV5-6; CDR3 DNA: TGTGCCAGCAGCTCGCTCCTCAGGGGGCGGGGTGGCTACACCTTC; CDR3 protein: CASSSLLRGRGGYTF
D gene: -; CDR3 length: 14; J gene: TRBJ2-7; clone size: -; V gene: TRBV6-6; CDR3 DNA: TGTGCCACCACCTCCTGGGCAGCCACAGACGAGCAGTACTTC; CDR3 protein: CATTSWAATDEQYF
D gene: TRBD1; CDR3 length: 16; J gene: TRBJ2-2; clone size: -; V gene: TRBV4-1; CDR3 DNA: TGCGCCAGCAGCCAAAGGACAGGGTCGAACACCGGGGAGCTGTTTTTT; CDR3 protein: CASSQRTGSNTGELFF
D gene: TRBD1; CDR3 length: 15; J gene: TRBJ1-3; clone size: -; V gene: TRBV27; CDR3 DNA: TGTGCCAGCAGTAGGACAGGGTCCCCTGGAAACACCATATATTTT; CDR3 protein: CASSRTGSPGNTIYF
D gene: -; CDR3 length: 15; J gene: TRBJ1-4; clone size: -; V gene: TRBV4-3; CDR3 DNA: TGCGCCAGCAGCCAAGCATTTGCAACTAATGAAAAACTGTTTTTT; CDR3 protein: CASSQAFATNEKLFF
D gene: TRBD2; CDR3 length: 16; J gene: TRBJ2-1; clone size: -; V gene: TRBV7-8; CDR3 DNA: TGTGCCAGCAGCTTAGAGTTTCTTGCGGGAGCGAATGAGCAGTTCTTC; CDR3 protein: CASSLEFLAGANEQFF
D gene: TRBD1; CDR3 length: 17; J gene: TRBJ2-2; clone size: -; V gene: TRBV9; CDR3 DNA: TGTGCCAGCAGCGTAGCTTTGGCGGACAGGGGGCCCGGGGAGCTGTTTTTT; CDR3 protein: CASSVALADRGPGELFF
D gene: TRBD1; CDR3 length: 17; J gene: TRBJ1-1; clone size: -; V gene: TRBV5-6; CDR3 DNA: TGTGCCAGCAGCTTCAGGGGGCGTATCAACAGGGACACTGAAGCTTTCTTT; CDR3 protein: CASSFRGRINRDTEAFF
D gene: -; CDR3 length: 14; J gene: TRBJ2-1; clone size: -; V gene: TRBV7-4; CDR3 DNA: TGTGCCAGCAGCTTAGCCAGCTCCTACAATGAGCAGTTCTTC; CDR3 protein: CASSLASSYNEQFF
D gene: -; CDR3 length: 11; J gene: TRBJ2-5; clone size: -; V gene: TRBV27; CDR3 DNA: TGTGCCAGCAGTCTAGGCCAGACCCAGTACTTC; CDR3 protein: CASSLGQTQYF
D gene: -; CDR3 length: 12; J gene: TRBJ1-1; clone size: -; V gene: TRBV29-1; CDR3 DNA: TGCAGCGTTGAACGGGGGAACACTGAAGCTTTCTTT; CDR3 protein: CSVERGNTEAFF
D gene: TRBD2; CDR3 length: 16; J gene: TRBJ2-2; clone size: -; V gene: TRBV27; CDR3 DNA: TGTGCCAGCAGCTTATTAGCGGGGGGGAACACCGGGGAGCTGTTTTTT; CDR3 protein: CASSLLAGGNTGELFF
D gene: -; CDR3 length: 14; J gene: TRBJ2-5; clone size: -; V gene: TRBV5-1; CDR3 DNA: TGCGCCAGCAGTGAACAGGCTGCTTCCGAGACCCAGTACTTC; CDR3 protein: CASSEQAASETQYF
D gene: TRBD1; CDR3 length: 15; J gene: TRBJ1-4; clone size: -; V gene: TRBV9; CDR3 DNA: TGTGCCAGCAGCTTAGGACAGGGGATCGATGAAAAACTGTTTTTT; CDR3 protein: CASSLGQGIDEKLFF
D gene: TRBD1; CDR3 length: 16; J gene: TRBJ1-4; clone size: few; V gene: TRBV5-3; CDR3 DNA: TGTGCCAGAAGCTTGGGGGTTCACAGGGGAATAGAAAAACTGTTTTTT; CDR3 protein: CARSLGVHRGIEKLFF
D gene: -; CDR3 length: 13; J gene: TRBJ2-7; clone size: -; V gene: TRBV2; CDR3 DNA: TGTGCCAGCAGTGGTAGACAATCCTACGAGCAGTACTTC; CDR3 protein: CASSGRQSYEQYF